These 17 T cell receptor beta chains came from one sample sequenced in a study of PD-L1 blockade in urothelial cancer (dated by TCRdb to 2016 to 2017). To prepare the library, the immunoSEQ multiplex PCR assay was applied. As stored in TCRdb, this immuneACCESS dataset retains in-frame rearrangements with V and J assigned. A fraction of the clones does not appear; measured against another copy, unresolved V genes explain less than half of the discrepancy, and the remainder lacks a known reason. The sample yields 49,000 or so clones; about 86% were counted once. The top ten constitute approximately 20% of the sample. The time point label corresponds to: pretreatment peripheral blood. The sample consisted of PBMCs, taken around atezolizumab (anti-PD-L1) treatment. These receptors originate from a man aged 60 to 69 with urothelial cancer.

This chain connects TRBV2 to TRBJ1-5; D might be TRBD1 (5 bases). The CDR3 is 15 amino acids. V lost 4 bases and J 7 bases, leaving 17 bases between the germline ends. Germline assignment: CDR1 SNHLY and CDR2 FYNNEI. The CDR3, as DNA: TGTGCCAGCAGTGCGGTCGGGGGGGAGCGGCAGCCCCAGCATTTT. It yields the protein CASSAVGGERQPQHF.

This clone was seen just once. The V and J genes are TRBV9 and TRBJ2-2; D unclear. The V end lost 0 bases, the J end lost 6 bases, and 15 bases lay between the germline ends. The CDR3 contains 16 residues. From germline, CDR1 is SGDLS and CDR2 YYNGEE. The CDR3 region has the DNA TGTGCCAGCAGCGTAGCTCGGCCAGGTGGCCCCGGGGAGCTGTTTTTT. It specifies CASSVARPGGPGELFF.

This sequence joins TRBV4-2 and TRBJ1-5; D ambiguous. The CDR3 runs 15 residues. Per the germline V gene, CDR1 is LGHNA and CDR2 is YNFKEQ. V lost 1 base to trimming and J lost 6 bases, with 13 bases between them. The CDR3 protein is CASSQVEGVGQPQHF. The CDR3 coding sequence is TGTGCCAGCAGCCAAGTCGAGGGTGTCGGTCAGCCCCAGCATTTT.

The rearrangement uses TRBV5-1 and TRBJ2-7, with TRBD2 as a possible D gene (6 bases). V was clipped by 4 bases and J by 2 bases, with 22 bases between them. The CDR3 consists of 17 residues. Germline V gene sequence: CDR1 SGHRS, CDR2 YFSETQ. Written as DNA, the CDR3 is TGCGCCAGCAGCATGGGACTGAGGGGAGGCCTAACCTACGAGCAGTACTTC. Translating it yields CASSMGLRGGLTYEQYF.

This chain joins TRBV11-3 and TRBJ1-5, with D possibly TRBD1 on 5 matching bases. V was shortened by 6 bases and J by 0 bases, with 12 bases between the two germline ends. The CDR3 is made up of 15 amino acids. Germline CDR1 SGHNT, CDR2 YENEEA. Here the CDR3 reads CASSRGHNSNQPQHF. The CDR3 nucleotides read TGTGCCAGCAGTCGTGGACACAATAGCAATCAGCCCCAGCATTTT. The variable domain in full, with the rest retrieved from reference TRBV11-3 and TRBJ1-5, is EAGVVQSPRYKIIEKKQPVAFWCNPISGHNTLYWYLQNLGQGPELLIRYENEEAVDDSQLPKDRFSAERLKGVDSTLKIQPAELGDSAVYLCASSRGHNSNQPQHFGDGTRLSIL.

The chain couples TRBV27 to TRBJ2-4; perhaps TRBD1 as D (6 bases). The CDR3 loop spans 16 amino acids. V lost 6 bases and J 3 bases, leaving 18 bases between the germline ends. Germline V gene sequence: CDR1 MNHEY, CDR2 SMNVEV (reference sequence). This CDR3 is CASSSTGLVGKNIQYF. As DNA, the CDR3 is TGTGCCAGCAGCTCAACAGGGTTGGTGGGCAAAAACATTCAGTACTTC.

The chain combines TRBV6-6 with TRBJ1-6, with 7 nucleotides matching TRBD1. The CDR3 covers 14 residues. Germline V gene lookup returns CDR1 MNHNY and CDR2 SVGAGI (reference sequence). Losses at the gene ends were 4 bases for V and 9 bases for J; bases not matched to a gene: 6. CDR3 region: CASSSTGPASPLHF. The CDR3 coding sequence is TGTGCCAGCAGTTCGACAGGGCCAGCTTCACCCCTCCACTTT.

This clone has only a few counts. The genes are TRBV18 and TRBJ1-2; D is ambiguous. V was trimmed by 4 bases and J by 3 bases, leaving 18 bases between them. The CDR3 covers 16 residues. Germline V gene sequence: CDR1 KGHSH, CDR2 LQKENI. In nucleotides, the CDR3 is TGTGCCAGCTCACGAACACAAGGGCGGGGTGACTATGGCTACACCTTC. Protein product: CASSRTQGRGDYGYTF. Drawing the rest from reference TRBV18 and TRBJ1-2, the complete variable domain is NAGVMQNPRHLVRRRGQEARLRCSPMKGHSHVYWYRQLPEEGLKFMVYLQKENIIDESGMPKERFSAEFPKEGPSILRIQQVVRGDSAAYFCASSRTQGRGDYGYTFGSGTRLTVV.

The V call is TRBV6-1, the J call TRBJ2-7, with TRBD2 identical over 7 bases. Germline trimming cut 2 bases from V and 1 base from J; bases unmatched to any gene: 2. The germline V gene has CDR1 MNHNS and CDR2 SASEGT. The CDR3 extends over 14 amino acids. CDR3 sequence: CASSEYGGSYEQYF. The CDR3 DNA reads TGTGCCAGCAGTGAATACGGGGGGTCCTACGAGCAGTACTTC.

The chain carries TRBV10-3 and TRBJ2-1; possible D gene TRBD2, 6 bases. Germline CDR1 is ENHRY and CDR2 is SYGVKD. V was trimmed by 8 bases and J by 0 bases, leaving 14 bases between them. This CDR3 is built from 15 residues. The CDR3 spells CAISSVDSSYNEQFF. CDR3 DNA sequence: TGTGCCATCTCTAGCGTCGATAGCTCCTACAATGAGCAGTTCTTC.

This clone was counted between two and nine times. CDR3 nucleotide sequence: TGTGCCATCAGTGAGTCCTCTCTGGTGGCAGGGATAAATGAAAAACTGTTTTTT. Translated, it gives CAISESSLVAGINEKLFF. This chain uses TRBV10-3 with TRBJ1-4; maybe TRBD1 (5 bases). V was pared by 0 bases and J by 5 bases, with 19 bases between. The CDR3 loop spans 18 amino acids. Germline CDR1 and CDR2: ENHRY and SYGVKD.

The chain employs TRBV5-1 and TRBJ1-2; D gene uncertain. The CDR3 totals 12 residues. Trimming pared 1 base from V and 4 bases from J, leaving 5 bases between. Germline V lookup: CDR1 SGHRS, CDR2 YFSETQ. In DNA form, the CDR3 reads TGCGCCAGCAGCTTGCGTAGCTATGGCTACACCTTC. It specifies CASSLRSYGYTF.

This clone was found a few times. The V gene is TRBV7-9, the J gene TRBJ1-6; 9 nucleotides match TRBD1. This CDR3 region has 15 residues. CDR1 SEHNR and CDR2 FQNEAQ come from the germline V gene (reference sequence). With 5 bases clipped from V and 7 bases from J, the junction kept 6 bases outside the gene matches. This CDR3 reads CASSPSDRGNSPLHF. The CDR3, as DNA: TGTGCCAGCAGCCCATCGGACAGGGGAAATTCACCCCTCCACTTT. Looking up the rest from reference TRBV7-9 and TRBJ1-6 gives the full variable domain: DTGVSQNPRHKITKRGQNVTFRCDPISEHNRLYWYRQTLGQGPEFLTYFQNEAQLEKSRLLSDRFSAERPKGSFSTLEIQRTEQGDSAMYLCASSPSDRGNSPLHFGNGTRLTVT.

The rearrangement links TRBV12-5 to TRBJ1-3, with D possibly being TRBD1 (5 bases). Trimming cost V 0 bases and J 0 bases, with 6 bases left between them. Germline values: CDR1 LGHNT, CDR2 FRNRAP. This CDR3 has 15 amino acids. CDR3 in amino acids: CASGLVQGSGNTIYF. CDR3 bases: TGTGCTAGTGGTTTGGTCCAGGGCTCTGGAAACACCATATATTTT.

Details on this clone: At one of its ends the junction is not consistent with the germline gene, which may arise from a read error. In DNA form, the CDR3 reads TGTGCCAGCAGCCAATCCCGGGACTCGCACTCCCACAATGAGCAGTTCTTC. This gives the protein CASSQSRDSHSHNEQFF. The chain links TRBV7-3 to TRBJ2-1; D may be TRBD2 (6 bases). Germline V lookup: CDR1 SGHTA, CDR2 FQGTGA. The CDR3 spans 17 residues.

This clone has a single count. This chain links TRBV30 with TRBJ1-4; D gene unclear. The germline V and J ends were trimmed by 3 bases and 10 bases, with 9 bases remaining between them. Looked up from germline, CDR1 is GTSNPN and CDR2 is SVGIG (reference sequence). The length of the CDR3 is 11 residues. As DNA, the CDR3 is TGTGCCTGGAGGGGAGAGGGAAAACTGTTTTTT. It codes for CAWRGEGKLFF.

In this sample, this clone turned up once. The V call is TRBV9, the J call TRBJ1-3; no clear D gene. The V and J ends lost 2 bases and 0 bases respectively, with 9 bases between them. Germline V gene sequence: CDR1 SGDLS, CDR2 YYNGEE. The CDR3 spans 15 residues. The CDR3 loop is CASSVGANSGNTIYF. In DNA, the CDR3 is TGTGCCAGCAGCGTGGGAGCCAACTCTGGAAACACCATATATTTT.